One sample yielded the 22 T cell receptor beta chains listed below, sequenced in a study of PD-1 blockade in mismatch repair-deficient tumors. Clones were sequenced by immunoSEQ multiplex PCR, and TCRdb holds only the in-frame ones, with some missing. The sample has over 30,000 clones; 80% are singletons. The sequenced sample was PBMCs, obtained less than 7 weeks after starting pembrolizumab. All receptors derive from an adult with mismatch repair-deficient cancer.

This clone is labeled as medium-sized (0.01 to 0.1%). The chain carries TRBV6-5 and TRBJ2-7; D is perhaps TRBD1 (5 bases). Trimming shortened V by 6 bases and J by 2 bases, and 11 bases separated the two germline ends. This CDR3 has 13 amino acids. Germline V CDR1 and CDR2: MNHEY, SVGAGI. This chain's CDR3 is CASRTALTYEQYF. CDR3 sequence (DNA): TGTGCCAGCAGGACAGCTTTAACCTACGAGCAGTACTTC.

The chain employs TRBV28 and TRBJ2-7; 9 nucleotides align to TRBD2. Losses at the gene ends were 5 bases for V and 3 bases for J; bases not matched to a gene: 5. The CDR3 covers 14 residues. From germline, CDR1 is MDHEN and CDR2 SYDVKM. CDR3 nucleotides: TGTGCCAGCAGTGATAGCGGGAGTTTCTACGAGCAGTACTTC. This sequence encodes CASSDSGSFYEQYF. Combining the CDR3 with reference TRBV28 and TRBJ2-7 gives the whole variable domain DVKVTQSSRYLVKRTGEKVFLECVQDMDHENMFWYRQDPGLGLRLIYFSYDVKMKEKGDIPEGYSVSREKKERFSLILESASTNQTSMYLCASSDSGSFYEQYFGPGTRLTVT.

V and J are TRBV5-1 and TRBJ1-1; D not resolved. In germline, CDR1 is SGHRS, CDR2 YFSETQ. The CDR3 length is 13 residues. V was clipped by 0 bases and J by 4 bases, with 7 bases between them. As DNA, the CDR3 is TGCGCCAGCAGCTTGGCCGAGGGCACTGAAGCTTTCTTT. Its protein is CASSLAEGTEAFF.

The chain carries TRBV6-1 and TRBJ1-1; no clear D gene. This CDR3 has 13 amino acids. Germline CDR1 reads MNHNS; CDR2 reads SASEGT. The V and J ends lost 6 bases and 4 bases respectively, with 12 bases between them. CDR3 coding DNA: TGTGCCAGCAGCGACGCATCAGGCACTGAAGCTTTCTTT. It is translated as CASSDASGTEAFF.

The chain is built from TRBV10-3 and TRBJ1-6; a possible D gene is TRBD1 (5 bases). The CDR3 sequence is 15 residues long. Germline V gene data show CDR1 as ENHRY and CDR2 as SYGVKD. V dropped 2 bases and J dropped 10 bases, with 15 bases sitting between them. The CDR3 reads CAISEGSAGRSPLHF. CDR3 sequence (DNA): TGTGCCATCAGTGAGGGTTCGGCAGGGCGGTCACCCCTCCACTTT.

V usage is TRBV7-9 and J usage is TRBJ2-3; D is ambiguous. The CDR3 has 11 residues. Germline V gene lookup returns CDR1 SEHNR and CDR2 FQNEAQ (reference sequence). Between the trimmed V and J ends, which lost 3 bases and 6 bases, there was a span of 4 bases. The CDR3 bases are TGTGCCAGCAGCTTCGTCGATACGCAGTATTTT. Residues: CASSFVDTQYF.

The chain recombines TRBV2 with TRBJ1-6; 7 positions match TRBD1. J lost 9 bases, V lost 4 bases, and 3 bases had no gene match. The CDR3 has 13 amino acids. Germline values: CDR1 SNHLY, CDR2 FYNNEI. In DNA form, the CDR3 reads TGTGCCAGCAGTGTGCAGGGGGGTTCACCCCTCCACTTT. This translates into CASSVQGGSPLHF.

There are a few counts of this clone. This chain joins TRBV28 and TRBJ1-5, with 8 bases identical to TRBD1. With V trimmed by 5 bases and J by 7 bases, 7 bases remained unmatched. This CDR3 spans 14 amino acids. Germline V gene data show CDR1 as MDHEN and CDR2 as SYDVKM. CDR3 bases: TGTGCCAGCAGTGAACTCAGGGGGCTGCAGCCCCAGCATTTT. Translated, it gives CASSELRGLQPQHF.

CDR3 bases: TGCAGCGTTGGGCTTACAGGCGAGCAGTTCTTC. This translates into CSVGLTGEQFF. The chain combines TRBV29-1 with TRBJ2-1; tentatively, D is TRBD1 (5 bases). Deletions cut 4 bases from V and 10 bases from J, with 11 bases between. The CDR3 spans 11 residues. Germline CDR1 is SQVTM and CDR2 is ANQGSEA.

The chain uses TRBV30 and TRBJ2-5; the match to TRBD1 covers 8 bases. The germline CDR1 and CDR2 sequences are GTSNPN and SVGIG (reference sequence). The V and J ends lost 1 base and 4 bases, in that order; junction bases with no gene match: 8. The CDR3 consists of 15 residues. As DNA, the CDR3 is TGTGCCTGGAGTGGTCAGGGGGCTGGCGGAGAGACCCAGTACTTC. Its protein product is CAWSGQGAGGETQYF.

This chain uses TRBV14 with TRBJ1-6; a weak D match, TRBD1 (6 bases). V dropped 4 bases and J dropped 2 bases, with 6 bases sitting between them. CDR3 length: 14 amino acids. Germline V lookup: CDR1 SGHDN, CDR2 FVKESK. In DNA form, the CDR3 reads TGTGCCAGCAGCCGGGACACCTATAATTCACCCCTCCACTTT. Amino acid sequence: CASSRDTYNSPLHF.

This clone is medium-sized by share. The CDR3 DNA reads TGTGCCAGCTCCGACAGGGGGCCGGGTGAAGCTTTCTTT. This encodes CASSDRGPGEAFF. The chain recombines TRBV27 with TRBJ1-1; 10 bases fit TRBD1. The V segment lost 8 bases and the J segment 7 bases; nucleotides outside the gene matches: 7. This CDR3 spans 13 amino acids. CDR1 and CDR2 (germline): MNHEY, SMNVEV (reference sequence).

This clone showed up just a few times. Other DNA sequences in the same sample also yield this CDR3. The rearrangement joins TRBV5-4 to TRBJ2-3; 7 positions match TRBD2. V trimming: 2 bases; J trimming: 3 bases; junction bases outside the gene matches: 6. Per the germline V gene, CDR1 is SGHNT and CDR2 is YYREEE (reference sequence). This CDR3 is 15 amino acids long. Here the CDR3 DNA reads TGTGCCAGCAGCTTAGCCAGGGAGGGTACAGATACGCAGTATTTT. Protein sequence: CASSLAREGTDTQYF.

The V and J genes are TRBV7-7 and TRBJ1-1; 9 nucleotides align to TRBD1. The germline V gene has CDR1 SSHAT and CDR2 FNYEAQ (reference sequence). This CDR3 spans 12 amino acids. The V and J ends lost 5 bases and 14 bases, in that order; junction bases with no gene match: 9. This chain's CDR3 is CASSTRDREAFF. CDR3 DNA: TGTGCCAGCAGCACCCGGGACAGGGAGGCCTTCTTT.

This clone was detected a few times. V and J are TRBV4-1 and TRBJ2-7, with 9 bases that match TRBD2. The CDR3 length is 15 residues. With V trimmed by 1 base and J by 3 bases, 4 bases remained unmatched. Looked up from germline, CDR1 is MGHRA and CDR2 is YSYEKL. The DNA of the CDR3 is TGCGCCAGCAGCCAAGGACTAGCGGACAGCTACGAGCAGTACTTC. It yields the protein CASSQGLADSYEQYF.

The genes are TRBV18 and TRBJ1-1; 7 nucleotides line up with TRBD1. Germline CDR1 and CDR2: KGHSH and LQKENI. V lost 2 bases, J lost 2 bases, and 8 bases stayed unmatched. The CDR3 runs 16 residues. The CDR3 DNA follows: TGTGCCAGCTCACCAACTAGGGACAGCCTAAACACTGAAGCTTTCTTT. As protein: CASSPTRDSLNTEAFF.

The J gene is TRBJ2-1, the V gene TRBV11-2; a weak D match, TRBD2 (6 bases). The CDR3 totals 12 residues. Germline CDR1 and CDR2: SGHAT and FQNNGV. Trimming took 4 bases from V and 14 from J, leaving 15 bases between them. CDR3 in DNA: TGTGCCAGCAGCTCTAGCGTGTTATCGGAGTTCTTC. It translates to CASSSSVLSEFF.

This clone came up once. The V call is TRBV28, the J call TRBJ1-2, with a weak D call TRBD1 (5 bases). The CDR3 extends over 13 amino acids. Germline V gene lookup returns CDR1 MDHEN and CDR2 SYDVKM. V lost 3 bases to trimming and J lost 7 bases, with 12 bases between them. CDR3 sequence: CASSFPRGSGYTF. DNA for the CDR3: TGTGCCAGCAGTTTTCCGCGGGGCAGTGGCTACACCTTC.

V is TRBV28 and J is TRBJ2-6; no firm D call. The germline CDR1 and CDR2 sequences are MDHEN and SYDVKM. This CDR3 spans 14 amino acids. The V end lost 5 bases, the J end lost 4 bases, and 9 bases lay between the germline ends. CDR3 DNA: TGTGCCAGCAGTCAGTTGATGGGGGCCAACGTCCTGACTTTC. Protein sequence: CASSQLMGANVLTF. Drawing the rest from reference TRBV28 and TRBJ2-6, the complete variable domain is DVKVTQSSRYLVKRTGEKVFLECVQDMDHENMFWYRQDPGLGLRLIYFSYDVKMKEKGDIPEGYSVSREKKERFSLILESASTNQTSMYLCASSQLMGANVLTFGAGSRLTVL.

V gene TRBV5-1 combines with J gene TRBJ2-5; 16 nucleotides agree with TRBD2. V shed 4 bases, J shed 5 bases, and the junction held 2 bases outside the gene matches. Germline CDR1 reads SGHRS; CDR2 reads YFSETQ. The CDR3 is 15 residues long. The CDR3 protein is CASSLGLAGGETQYF. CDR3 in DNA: TGCGCCAGCAGCCTGGGACTAGCGGGAGGGGAGACCCAGTACTTC.

CDR3 loop: CASSYSAKAEAFF. CDR3 DNA sequence: TGCGCCAGCAGCTACAGTGCTAAGGCTGAAGCTTTCTTT. This chain uses TRBV5-1 with TRBJ1-1; the D is unclear. This CDR3 has 13 amino acids. V dropped 3 bases and J dropped 6 bases, with 12 bases sitting between them. CDR1 is SGHRS, CDR2 YFSETQ, per germline.

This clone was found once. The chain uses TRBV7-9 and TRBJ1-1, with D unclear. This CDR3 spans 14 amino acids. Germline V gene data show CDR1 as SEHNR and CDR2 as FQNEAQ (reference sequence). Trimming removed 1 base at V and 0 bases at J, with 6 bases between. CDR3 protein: CASSLDSVNTEAFF. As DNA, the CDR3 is TGTGCCAGCAGCTTAGACTCGGTGAACACTGAAGCTTTCTTT.